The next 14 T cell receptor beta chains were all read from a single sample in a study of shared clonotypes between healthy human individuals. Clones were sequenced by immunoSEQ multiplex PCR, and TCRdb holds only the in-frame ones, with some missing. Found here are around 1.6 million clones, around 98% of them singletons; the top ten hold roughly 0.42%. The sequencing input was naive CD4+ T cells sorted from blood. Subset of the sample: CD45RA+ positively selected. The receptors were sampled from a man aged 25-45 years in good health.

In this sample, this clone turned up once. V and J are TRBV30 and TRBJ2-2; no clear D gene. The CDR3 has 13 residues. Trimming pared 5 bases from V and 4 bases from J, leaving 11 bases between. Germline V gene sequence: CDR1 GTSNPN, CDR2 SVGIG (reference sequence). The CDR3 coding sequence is TGTGCCTGGCGTGGGCGGAGCACCGGGGAGCTGTTTTTT. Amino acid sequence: CAWRGRSTGELFF.

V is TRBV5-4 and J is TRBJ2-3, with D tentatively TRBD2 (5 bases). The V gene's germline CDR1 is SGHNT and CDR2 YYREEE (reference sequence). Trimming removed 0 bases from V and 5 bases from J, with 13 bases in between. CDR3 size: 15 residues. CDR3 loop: CASSLGGRREDTQYF. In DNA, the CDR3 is TGTGCCAGCAGCTTGGGAGGGAGACGGGAAGATACGCAGTATTTT.

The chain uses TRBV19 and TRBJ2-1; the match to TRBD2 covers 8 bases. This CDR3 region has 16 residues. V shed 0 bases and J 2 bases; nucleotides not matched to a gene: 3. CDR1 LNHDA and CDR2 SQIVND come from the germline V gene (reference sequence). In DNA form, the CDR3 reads TGTGCCAGTAGTATAGATCCGACTAGCGCCTACAATGAGCAGTTCTTC. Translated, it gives CASSIDPTSAYNEQFF. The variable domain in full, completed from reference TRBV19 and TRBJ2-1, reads DGGITQSPKYLFRKEGQNVTLSCEQNLNHDAMYWYRQDPGQGLRLIYYSQIVNDFQKGDIAEGYSVSREKKESFPLTVTSAQKNPTAFYLCASSIDPTSAYNEQFFGPGTRLTVL.

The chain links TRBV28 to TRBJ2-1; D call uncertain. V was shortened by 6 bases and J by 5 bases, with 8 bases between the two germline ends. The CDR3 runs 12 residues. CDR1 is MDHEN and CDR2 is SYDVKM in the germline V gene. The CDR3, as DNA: TGTGCCAGCAGGGCTGCGAACAATGAGCAGTTCTTC. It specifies CASRAANNEQFF.

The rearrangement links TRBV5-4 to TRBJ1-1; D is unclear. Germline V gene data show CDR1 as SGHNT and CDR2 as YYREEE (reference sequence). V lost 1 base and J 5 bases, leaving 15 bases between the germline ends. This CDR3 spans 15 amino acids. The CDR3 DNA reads TGTGCCAGCAGCTTGAATCGGAAGGGAACTACTGAAGCTTTCTTT. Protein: CASSLNRKGTTEAFF. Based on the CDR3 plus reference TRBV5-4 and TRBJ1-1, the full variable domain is ETGVTQSPTHLIKTRGQQVTLRCSSQSGHNTVSWYQQALGQGPQFIFQYYREEENGRGNFPPRFSGLQFPNYSSELNVNALELDDSALYLCASSLNRKGTTEAFFGQGTRLTVV.

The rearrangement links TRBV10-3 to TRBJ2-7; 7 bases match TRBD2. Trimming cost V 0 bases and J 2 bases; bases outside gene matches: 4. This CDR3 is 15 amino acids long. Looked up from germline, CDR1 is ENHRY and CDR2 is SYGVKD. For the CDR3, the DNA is TGTGCCATCAGTGAGTCGGCGGGAGAGGCCTACGAGCAGTACTTC. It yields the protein CAISESAGEAYEQYF.

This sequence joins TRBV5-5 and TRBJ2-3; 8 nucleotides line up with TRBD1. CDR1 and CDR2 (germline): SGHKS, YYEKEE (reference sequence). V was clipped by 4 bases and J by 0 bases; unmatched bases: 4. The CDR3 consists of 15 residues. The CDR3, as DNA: TGTGCCAGCAGCCGTTGGACAGGGAGCACAGATACGCAGTATTTT. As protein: CASSRWTGSTDTQYF.

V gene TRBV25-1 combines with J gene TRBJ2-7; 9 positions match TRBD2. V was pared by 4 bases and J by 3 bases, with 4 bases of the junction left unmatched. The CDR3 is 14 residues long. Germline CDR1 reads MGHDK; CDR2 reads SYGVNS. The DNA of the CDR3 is TGTGCCAGCAGTGTAAGCGGGGGGTTCTACGAGCAGTACTTC. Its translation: CASSVSGGFYEQYF.

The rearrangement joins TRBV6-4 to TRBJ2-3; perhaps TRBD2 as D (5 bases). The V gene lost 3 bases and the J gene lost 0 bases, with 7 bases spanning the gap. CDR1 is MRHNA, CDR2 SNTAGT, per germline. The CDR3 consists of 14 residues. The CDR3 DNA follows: TGTGCCAGCAGTGAGCGGGCTAGCACAGATACGCAGTATTTT. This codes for CASSERASTDTQYF.

The CDR3 loop is CASSLTSYGTDTQYF. CDR3 sequence (DNA): TGCGCCAGCAGCTTGACTAGCTACGGCACAGATACGCAGTATTTT. V and J are TRBV5-1 and TRBJ2-3; perhaps TRBD2 as D (6 bases). The V gene lost 1 base and the J gene lost 1 base, with 10 bases spanning the gap. The CDR3 runs 15 residues. Germline CDR1 and CDR2: SGHRS and YFSETQ.

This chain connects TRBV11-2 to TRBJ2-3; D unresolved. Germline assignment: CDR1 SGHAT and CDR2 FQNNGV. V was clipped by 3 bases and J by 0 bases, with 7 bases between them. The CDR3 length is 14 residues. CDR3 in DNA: TGTGCCAGCAGCTTGGCCCTCAGCACAGATACGCAGTATTTT. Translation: CASSLALSTDTQYF.

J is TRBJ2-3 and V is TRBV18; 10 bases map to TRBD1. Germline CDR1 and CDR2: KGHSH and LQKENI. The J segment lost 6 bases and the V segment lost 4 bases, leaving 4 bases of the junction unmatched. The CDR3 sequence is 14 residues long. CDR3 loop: CASSRQGAGDTQYF. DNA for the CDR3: TGTGCCAGCTCACGACAGGGGGCAGGTGATACGCAGTATTTT. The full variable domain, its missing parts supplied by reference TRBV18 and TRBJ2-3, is NAGVMQNPRHLVRRRGQEARLRCSPMKGHSHVYWYRQLPEEGLKFMVYLQKENIIDESGMPKERFSAEFPKEGPSILRIQQVVRGDSAAYFCASSRQGAGDTQYFGPGTRLTVL.

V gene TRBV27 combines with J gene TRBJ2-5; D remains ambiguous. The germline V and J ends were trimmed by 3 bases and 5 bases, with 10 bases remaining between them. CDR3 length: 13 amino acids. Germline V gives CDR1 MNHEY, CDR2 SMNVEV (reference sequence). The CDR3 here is CASSFRVQETQYF. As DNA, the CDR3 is TGTGCCAGCAGTTTTAGGGTTCAGGAGACCCAGTACTTC.

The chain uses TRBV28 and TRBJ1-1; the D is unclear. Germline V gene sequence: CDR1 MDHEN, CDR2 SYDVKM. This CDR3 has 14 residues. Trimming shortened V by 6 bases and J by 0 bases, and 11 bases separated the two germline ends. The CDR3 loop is CASSSSLMNTEAFF. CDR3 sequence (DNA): TGTGCCAGCAGCTCCTCTTTGATGAACACTGAAGCTTTCTTT.